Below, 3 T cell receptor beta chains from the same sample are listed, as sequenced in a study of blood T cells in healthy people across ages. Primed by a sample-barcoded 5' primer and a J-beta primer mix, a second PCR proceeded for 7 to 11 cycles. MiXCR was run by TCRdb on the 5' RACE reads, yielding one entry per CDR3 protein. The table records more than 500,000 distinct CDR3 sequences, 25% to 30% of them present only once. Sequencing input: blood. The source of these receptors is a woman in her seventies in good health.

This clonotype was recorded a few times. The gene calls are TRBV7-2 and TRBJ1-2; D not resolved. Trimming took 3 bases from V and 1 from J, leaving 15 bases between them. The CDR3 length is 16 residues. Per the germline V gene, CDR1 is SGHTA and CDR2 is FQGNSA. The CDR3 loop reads CASSFGRMGYNYGYTF. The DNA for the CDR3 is TGTGCCAGCAGCTTTGGCCGGATGGGCTATAACTATGGCTACACCTTC. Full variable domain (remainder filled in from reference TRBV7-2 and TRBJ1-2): GAGVSQSPSNKVTEKGKDVELRCDPISGHTALYWYRQSLGQGLEFLIYFQGNSAPDKSGLPSDRFSAERTGGSVSTLTIQRTQQEDSAVYLCASSFGRMGYNYGYTFGSGTRLTVV.

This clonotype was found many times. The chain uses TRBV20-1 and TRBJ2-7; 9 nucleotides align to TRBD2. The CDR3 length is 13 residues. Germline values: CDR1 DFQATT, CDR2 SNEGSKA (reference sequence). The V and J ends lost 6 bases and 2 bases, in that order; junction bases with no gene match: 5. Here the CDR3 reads CSASSGGAYEQYF. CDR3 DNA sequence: TGCAGTGCAAGTAGCGGGGGAGCCTACGAGCAGTACTTC.

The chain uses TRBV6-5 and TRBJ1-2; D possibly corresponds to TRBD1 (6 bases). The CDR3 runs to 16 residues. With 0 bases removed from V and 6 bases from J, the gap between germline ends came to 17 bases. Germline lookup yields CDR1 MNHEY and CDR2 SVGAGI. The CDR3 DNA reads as TGTGCCAGCAGTTACTCGAGGGGACACCTCCCGAATGGCTACACCTTC. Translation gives CASSYSRGHLPNGYTF.